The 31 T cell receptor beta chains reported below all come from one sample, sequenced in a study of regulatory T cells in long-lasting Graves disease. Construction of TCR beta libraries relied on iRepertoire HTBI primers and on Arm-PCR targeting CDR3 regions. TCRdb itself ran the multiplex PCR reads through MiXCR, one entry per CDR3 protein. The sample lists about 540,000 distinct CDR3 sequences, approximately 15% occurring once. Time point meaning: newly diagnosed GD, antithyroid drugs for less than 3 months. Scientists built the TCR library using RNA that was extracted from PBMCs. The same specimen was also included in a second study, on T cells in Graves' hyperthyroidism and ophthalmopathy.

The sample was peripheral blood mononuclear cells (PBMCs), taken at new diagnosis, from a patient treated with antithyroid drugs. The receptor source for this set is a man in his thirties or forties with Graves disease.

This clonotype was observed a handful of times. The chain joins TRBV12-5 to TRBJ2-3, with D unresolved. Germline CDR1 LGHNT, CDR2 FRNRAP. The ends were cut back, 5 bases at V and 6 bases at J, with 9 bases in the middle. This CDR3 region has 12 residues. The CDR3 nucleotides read TGTGCTAGTGGTATAGTAGGGGATACGCAGTATTTT. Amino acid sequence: CASGIVGDTQYF.

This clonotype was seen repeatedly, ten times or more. This CDR3 is CASSEQEMMGEQFF. The DNA for the CDR3 is TGTGCCAGCAGTGAACAGGAGATGATGGGTGAGCAGTTCTTC. The gene calls are TRBV2 and TRBJ2-1; D uncertain. The CDR3 has 14 residues. The germline CDR1 and CDR2 sequences are SNHLY and FYNNEI. The V and J ends lost 2 bases and 9 bases respectively, with 14 bases between them.

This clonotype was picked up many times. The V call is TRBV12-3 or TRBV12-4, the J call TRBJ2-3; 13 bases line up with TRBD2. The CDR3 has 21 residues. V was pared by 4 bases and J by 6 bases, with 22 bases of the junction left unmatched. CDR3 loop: CASSWTFGLAGEQHAWDTQYF. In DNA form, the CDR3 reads TGTGCCAGCAGTTGGACCTTTGGACTAGCGGGAGAGCAACACGCCTGGGATACGCAGTATTTT.

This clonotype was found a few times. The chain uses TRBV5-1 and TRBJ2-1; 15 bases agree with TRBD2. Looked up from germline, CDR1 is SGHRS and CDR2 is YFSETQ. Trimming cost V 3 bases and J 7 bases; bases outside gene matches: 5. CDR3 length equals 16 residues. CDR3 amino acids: CASSWGTSGGPNEQFF. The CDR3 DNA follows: TGCGCCAGCAGCTGGGGGACTAGCGGGGGGCCAAATGAGCAGTTCTTC. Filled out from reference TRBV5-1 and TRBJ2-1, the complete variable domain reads KAGVTQTPRYLIKTRGQQVTLSCSPISGHRSVSWYQQTPGQGLQFLFEYFSETQRNKGNFPGRFSGRQFSNSRSEMNVSTLELGDSALYLCASSWGTSGGPNEQFFGPGTRLTVL.

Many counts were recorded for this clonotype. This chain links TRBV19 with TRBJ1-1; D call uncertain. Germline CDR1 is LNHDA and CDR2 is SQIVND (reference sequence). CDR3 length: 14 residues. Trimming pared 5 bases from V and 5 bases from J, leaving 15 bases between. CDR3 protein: CASSVAGFKTEAFF. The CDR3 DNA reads TGTGCCAGTAGTGTTGCGGGTTTCAAGACTGAAGCTTTCTTT. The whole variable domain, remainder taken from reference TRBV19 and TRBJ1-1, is DGGITQSPKYLFRKEGQNVTLSCEQNLNHDAMYWYRQDPGQGLRLIYYSQIVNDFQKGDIAEGYSVSREKKESFPLTVTSAQKNPTAFYLCASSVAGFKTEAFFGQGTRLTVV.

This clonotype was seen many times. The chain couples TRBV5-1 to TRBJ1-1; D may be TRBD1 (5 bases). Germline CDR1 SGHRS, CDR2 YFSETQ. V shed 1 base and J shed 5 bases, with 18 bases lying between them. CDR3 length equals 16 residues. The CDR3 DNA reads TGCGCCAGCAGCTTGCAGGGATCGGGAACGGGGACTGAAGCTTTCTTT. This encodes CASSLQGSGTGTEAFF.

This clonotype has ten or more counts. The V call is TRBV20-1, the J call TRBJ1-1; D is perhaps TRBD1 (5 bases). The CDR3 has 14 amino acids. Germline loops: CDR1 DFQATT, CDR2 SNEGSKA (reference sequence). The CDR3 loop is CSRGATVKDTEAFF. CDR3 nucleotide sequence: TGCAGCCGGGGAGCGACAGTAAAGGACACTGAAGCTTTCTTT.

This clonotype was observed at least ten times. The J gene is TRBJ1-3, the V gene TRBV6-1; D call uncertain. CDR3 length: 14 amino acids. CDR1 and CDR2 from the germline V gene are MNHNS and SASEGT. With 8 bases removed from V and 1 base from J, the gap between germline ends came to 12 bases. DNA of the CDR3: TGTGCCAGCGGGCAGGCCGGTTCTGGAAACACCATATATTTT. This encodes CASGQAGSGNTIYF.

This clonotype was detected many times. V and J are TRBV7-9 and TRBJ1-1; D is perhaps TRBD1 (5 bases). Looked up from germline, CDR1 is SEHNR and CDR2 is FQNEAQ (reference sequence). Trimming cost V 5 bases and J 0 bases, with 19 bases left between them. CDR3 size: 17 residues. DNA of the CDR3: TGTGCCAGCAGCCACTTGGGGGGATCTCAAATGAACACTGAAGCTTTCTTT. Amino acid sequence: CASSHLGGSQMNTEAFF.

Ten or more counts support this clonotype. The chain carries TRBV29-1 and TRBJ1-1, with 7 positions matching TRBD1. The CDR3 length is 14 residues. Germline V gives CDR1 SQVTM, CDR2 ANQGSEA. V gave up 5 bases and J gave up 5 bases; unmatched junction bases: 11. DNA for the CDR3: TGCAGCGTTAGGGGAGGGGGCCGGGGGACTGAAGCTTTCTTT. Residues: CSVRGGGRGTEAFF.

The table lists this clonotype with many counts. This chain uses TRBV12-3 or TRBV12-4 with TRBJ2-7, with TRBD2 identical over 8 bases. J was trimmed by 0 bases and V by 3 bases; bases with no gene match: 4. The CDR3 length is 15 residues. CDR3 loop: CASSFGGLGSYEQYF. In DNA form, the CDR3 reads TGTGCCAGCAGTTTTGGGGGACTAGGCTCCTACGAGCAGTACTTC.

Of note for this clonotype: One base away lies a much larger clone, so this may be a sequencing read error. Written as DNA, the CDR3 is TGTGCCGGCAGTCCGATTGGACTCTCTGGAAACACCATATATTTT. Its translation: CAGSPIGLSGNTIYF. J is TRBJ1-3 and V is TRBV27, with D hard to call. Germline-derived CDR1 and CDR2 are MNHEY and SMNVEV (reference sequence). CDR3 size: 15 residues.

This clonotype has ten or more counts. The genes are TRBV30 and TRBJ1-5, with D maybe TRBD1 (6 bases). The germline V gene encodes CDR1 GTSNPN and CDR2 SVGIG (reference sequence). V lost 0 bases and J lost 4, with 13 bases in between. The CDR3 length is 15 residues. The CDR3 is CAWSVGGGSNQPQHF. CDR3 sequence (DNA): TGTGCCTGGAGTGTGGGGGGGGGCTCTAATCAGCCCCAGCATTTT. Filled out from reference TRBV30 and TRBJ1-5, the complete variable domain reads SQTIHQWPATLVQPVGSPLSLECTVEGTSNPNLYWYRQAAGRGLQLLFYSVGIGQISSEVPQNLSASRPQDRQFILSSKKLLLSDSGFYLCAWSVGGGSNQPQHFGDGTRLSIL.

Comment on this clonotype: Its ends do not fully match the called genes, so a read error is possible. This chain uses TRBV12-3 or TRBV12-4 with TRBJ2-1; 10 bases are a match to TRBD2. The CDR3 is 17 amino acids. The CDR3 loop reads CASSPKNLAGVLNEQFF. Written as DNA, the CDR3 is TGTGCCAGCAGCCCCAAGAATCTAGCGGGAGTCCTTAATGAACAGTTCTTC.

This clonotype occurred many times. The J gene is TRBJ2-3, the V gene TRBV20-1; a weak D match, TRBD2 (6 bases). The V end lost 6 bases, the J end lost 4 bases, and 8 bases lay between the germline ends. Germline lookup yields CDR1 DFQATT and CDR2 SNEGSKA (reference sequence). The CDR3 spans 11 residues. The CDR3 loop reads CSAGSPDTQYF. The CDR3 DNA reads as TGCAGTGCCGGGAGTCCAGATACGCAGTATTTT.

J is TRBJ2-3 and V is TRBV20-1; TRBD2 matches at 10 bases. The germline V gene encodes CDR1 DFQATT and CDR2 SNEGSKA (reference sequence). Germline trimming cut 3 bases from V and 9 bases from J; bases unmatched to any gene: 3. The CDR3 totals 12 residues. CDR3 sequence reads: CSASLTSGTQYF. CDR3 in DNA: TGCAGTGCTAGCCTGACTAGCGGGACGCAGTATTTT.

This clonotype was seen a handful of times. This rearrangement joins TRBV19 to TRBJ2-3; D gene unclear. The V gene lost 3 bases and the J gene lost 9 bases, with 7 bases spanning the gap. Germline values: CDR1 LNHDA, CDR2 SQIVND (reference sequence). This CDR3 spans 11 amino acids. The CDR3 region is CASSMVGTQYF. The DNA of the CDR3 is TGTGCCAGTAGTATGGTAGGCACGCAGTATTTT.

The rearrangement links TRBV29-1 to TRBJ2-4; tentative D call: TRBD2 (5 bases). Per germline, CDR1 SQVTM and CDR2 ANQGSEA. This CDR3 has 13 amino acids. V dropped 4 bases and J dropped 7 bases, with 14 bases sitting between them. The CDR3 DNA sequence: TGCAGCGTTGGAGAGGGTACGTTTAACATTCAGTACTTC. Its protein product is CSVGEGTFNIQYF.

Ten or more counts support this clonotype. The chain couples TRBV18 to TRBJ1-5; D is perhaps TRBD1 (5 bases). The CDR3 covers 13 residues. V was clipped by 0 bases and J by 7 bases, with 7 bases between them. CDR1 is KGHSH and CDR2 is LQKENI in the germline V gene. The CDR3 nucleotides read TGTGCCAGCTCACCACCGGGGGAACAGCCCCAGCATTTT. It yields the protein CASSPPGEQPQHF.

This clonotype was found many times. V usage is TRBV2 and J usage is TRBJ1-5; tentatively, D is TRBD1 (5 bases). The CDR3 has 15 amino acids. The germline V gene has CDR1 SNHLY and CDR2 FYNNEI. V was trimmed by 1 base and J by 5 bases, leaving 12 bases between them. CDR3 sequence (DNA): TGTGCCAGCAGTGAAGGGGTCAGGGTGGATCAGCCCCAGCATTTT. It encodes CASSEGVRVDQPQHF. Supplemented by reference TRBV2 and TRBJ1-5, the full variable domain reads EPEVTQTPSHQVTQMGQEVILRCVPISNHLYFYWYRQILGQKVEFLVSFYNNEISEKSEIFDDQFSVERPDGSNFTLKIRSTKLEDSAMYFCASSEGVRVDQPQHFGDGTRLSIL.

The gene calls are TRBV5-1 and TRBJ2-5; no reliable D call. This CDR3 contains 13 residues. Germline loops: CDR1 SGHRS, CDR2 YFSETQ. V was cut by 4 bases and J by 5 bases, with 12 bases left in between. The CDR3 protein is CASSPESGETQYF. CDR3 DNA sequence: TGCGCCAGCAGCCCGGAGAGTGGGGAGACCCAGTACTTC.

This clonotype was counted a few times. CDR3 DNA: TGTGCCCGGAAGGGTACAGGGGTTCAGCCCCAGCATTTT. This translates into CARKGTGVQPQHF. The chain recombines TRBV30 with TRBJ1-5, with 7 bases that match TRBD1. The ends lost 8 bases at V and 6 bases at J; junction bases unmatched: 10. In germline, CDR1 is GTSNPN, CDR2 SVGIG (reference sequence). CDR3 size: 13 residues.

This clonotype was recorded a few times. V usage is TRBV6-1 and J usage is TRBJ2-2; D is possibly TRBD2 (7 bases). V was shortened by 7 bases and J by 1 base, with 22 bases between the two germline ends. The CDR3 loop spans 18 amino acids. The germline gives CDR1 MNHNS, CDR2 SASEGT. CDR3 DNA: TGTGCCAGCATCCAATCCGGAGGAGGGGGGGTGAACACCGGGGAGCTGTTTTTT. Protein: CASIQSGGGGVNTGELFF.

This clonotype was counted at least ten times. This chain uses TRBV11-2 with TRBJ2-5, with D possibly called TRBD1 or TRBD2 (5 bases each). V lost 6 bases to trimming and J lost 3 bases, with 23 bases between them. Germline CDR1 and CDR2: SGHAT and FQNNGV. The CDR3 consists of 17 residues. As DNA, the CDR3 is TGTGCCAGCAGTACATTCCGGGCAGGGCGGACTGAAGAGACCCAGTACTTC. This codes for CASSTFRAGRTEETQYF.

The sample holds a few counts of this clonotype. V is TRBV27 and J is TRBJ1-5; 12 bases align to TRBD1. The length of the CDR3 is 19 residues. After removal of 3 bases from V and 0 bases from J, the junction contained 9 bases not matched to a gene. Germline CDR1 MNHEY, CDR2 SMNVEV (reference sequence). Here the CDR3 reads CASSLRDRGRHYSNQPQHF. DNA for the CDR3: TGTGCCAGCAGTTTGAGGGACAGGGGGCGCCATTATAGCAATCAGCCCCAGCATTTT.

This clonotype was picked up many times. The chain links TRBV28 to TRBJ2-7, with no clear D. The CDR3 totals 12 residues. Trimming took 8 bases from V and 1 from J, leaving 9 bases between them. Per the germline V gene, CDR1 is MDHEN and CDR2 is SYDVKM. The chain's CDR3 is CASQVGSYEQYF. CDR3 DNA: TGTGCCAGCCAGGTAGGATCCTACGAGCAGTACTTC.

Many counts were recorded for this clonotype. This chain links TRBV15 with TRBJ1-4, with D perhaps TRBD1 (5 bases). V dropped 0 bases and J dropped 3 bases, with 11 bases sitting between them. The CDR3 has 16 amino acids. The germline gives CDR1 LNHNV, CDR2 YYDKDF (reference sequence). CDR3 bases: TGTGCCACCAGCAGAGATGAAGGGGCGGCTAATGAAAAACTGTTTTTT. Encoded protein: CATSRDEGAANEKLFF.

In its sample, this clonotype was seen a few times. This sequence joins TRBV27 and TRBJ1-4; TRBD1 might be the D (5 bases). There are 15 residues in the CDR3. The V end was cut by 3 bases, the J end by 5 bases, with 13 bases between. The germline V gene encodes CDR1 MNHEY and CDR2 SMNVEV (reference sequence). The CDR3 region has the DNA TGTGCCAGCAGTTTTGGGGCGGCTCGGAATGAAAAACTGTTTTTT. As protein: CASSFGAARNEKLFF.

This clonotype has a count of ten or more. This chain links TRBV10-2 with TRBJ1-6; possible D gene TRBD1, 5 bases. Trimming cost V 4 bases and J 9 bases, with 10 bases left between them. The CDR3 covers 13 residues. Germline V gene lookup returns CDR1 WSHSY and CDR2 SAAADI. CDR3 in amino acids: CASSVGGSSPLHF. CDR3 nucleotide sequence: TGCGCCAGCAGTGTTGGGGGGAGTTCACCCCTCCACTTT.

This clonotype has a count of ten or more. The CDR3 DNA is TGTGCCAGCAGATTCACAGAGGTCACTGAAGCTTTCTTT. This codes for CASRFTEVTEAFF. The rearrangement uses TRBV28 and TRBJ1-1; no firm D call. The V gene lost 6 bases and the J gene lost 4 bases, with 12 bases spanning the gap. The germline V gene encodes CDR1 MDHEN and CDR2 SYDVKM. This CDR3 contains 13 residues.

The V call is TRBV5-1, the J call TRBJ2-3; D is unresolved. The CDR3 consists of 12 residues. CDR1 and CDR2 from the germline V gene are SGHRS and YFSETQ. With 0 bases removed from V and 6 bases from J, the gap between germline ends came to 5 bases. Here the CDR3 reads CASSLERDTQYF. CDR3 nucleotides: TGCGCCAGCAGCTTGGAGAGGGATACGCAGTATTTT.